This TCR beta chain appears in the sequencing data of a study of blood T cell repertoires in COVID-19. Overall study context: COVID-19 samples collected from the United States, Italy and Spain covered acute and convalescent phases.

The germline CDR1 and CDR2 sequences are LGHNA and YNFKEQ. This CDR3 contains 17 residues. Trimming stripped 0 bases from V and 0 bases from J, with 14 bases between. As originally analysed: Amplification from reference gene primers served as the basis for estimated nucleated cell counts. The assay was immunoSEQ multiplex PCR, and TCRdb's table has in-frame clones only and misses some. From that table come the V and J calls and clone size; the DNA was used to work out D and trimming. The sample lists 65,000 to 90,000 clones, roughly 80% occurring once. The TCR was taken from a woman of 80 years or more with active or convalescent COVID-19. Sequencing was performed on peripheral blood. The chain joins TRBV4-2 to TRBJ1-1; D is possibly TRBD1 (5 bases). This chain's CDR3 is CASSQEGAEALNTEAFF. The CDR3 bases are TGTGCCAGCAGCCAAGAAGGGGCAGAAGCTTTGAACACTGAAGCTTTCTTT.